This TCR beta chain is from a study of blood T cell repertoires in COVID-19. Sequencing used immunoSEQ multiplex PCR; TCRdb keeps in-frame clones, though not all of them. The table includes 180,000 or so clones, about 80% detected once. This clone was observed a few times. The germline V gene has CDR1 SGHRS and CDR2 YFSETQ. The V gene lost 3 bases and the J gene lost 0 bases, with 34 bases spanning the gap. CDR3 length: 24 amino acids. Sequencing was done on a sample of PBMCs or T cells enriched from blood (not recorded which). The source is a man between 60 and 70 years old who had been exposed to COVID-19. The rearrangement uses TRBV5-1 and TRBJ2-6; TRBD1 might be the D (10 bases). The CDR3 bases are TGCGCCAGCAGCTCACCGGGACAGGGGAGGACTAGCGAAGGGGGTTACTCTGGGGCCAACGTCCTGACTTTC. Its protein is CASSSPGQGRTSEGGYSGANVLTF.